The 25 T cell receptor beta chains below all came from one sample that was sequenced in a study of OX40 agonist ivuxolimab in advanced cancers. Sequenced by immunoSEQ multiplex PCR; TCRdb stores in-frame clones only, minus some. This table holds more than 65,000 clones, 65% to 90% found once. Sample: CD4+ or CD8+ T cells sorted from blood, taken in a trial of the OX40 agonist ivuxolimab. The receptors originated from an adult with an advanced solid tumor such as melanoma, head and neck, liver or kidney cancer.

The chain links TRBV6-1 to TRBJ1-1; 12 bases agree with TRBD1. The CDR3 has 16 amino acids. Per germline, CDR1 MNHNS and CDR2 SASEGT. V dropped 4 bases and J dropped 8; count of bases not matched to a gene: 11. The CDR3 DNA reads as TGTGCCAGCAGTGGAAGGGACAGGGGGCGCGATGACGAAGCTTTCTTT. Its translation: CASSGRDRGRDDEAFF.

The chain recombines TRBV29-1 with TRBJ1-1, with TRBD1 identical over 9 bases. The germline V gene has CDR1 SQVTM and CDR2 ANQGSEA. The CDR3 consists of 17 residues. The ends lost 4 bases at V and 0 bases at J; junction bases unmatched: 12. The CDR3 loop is CSVVARGQGMVNTEAFF. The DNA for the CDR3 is TGCAGCGTTGTAGCCCGAGGACAGGGGATGGTGAACACTGAAGCTTTCTTT.

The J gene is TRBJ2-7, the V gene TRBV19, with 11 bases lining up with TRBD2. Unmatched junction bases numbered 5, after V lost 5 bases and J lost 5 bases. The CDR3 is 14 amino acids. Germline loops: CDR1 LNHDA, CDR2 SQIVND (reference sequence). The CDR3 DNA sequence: TGTGCCAGTAGTGGGCTAGCGGGGGGTGACGAGCAGTACTTC. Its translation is CASSGLAGGDEQYF. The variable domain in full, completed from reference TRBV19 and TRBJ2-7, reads DGGITQSPKYLFRKEGQNVTLSCEQNLNHDAMYWYRQDPGQGLRLIYYSQIVNDFQKGDIAEGYSVSREKKESFPLTVTSAQKNPTAFYLCASSGLAGGDEQYFGPGTRLTVT.

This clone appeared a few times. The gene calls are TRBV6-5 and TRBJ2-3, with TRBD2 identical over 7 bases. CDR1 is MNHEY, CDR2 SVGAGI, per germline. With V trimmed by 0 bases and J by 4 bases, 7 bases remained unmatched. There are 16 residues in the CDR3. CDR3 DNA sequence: TGTGCCAGCAGTTACTCGTCGGGGGGTACCCCAGATACGCAGTATTTT. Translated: CASSYSSGGTPDTQYF.

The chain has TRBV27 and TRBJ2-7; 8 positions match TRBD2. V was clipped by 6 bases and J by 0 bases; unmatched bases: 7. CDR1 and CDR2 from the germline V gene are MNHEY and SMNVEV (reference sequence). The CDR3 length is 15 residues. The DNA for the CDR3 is TGTGCCAGCAGATTAGCGGGGAAGAGCTCCTACGAGCAGTACTTC. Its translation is CASRLAGKSSYEQYF.

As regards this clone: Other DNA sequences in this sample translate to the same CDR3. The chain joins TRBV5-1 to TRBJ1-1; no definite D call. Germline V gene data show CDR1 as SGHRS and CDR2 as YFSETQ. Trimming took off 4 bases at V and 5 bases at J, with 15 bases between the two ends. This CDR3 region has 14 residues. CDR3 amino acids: CASSTSGFRTEAFF. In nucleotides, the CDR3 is TGCGCCAGCAGCACGTCAGGCTTTAGGACTGAAGCTTTCTTT.

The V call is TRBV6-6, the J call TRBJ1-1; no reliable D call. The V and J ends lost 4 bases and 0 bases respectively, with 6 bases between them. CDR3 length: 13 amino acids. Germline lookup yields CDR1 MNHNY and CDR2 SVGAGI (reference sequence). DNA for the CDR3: TGTGCCAGCAGTTTGATCCTGAACACTGAAGCTTTCTTT. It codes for CASSLILNTEAFF.

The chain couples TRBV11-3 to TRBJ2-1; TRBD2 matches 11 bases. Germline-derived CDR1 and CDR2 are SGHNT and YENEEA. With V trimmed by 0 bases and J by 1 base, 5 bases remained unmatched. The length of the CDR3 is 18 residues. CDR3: CASSLELTSGVSYNEQFF. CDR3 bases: TGTGCCAGCAGCTTAGAATTGACTAGCGGGGTTTCCTACAATGAGCAGTTCTTC.

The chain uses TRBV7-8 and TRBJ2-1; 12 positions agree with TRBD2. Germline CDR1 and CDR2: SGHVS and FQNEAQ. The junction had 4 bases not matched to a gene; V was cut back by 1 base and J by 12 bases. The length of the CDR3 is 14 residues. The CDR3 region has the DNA TGTGCCAGCAGCTTAGTGCTAGCGGGGGGGCGGCAGTTCTTC. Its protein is CASSLVLAGGRQFF. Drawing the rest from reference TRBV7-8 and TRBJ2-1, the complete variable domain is GAGVSQSPRYKVAKRGQDVALRCDPISGHVSLFWYQQALGQGPEFLTYFQNEAQLDKSGLPSDRFFAERPEGSVSTLKIQRTQQEDSAVYLCASSLVLAGGRQFFGPGTRLTVL.

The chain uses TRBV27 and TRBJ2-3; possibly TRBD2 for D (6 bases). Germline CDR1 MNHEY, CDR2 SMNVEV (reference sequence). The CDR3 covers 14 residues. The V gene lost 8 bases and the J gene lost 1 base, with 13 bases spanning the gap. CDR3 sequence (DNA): TGTGCCAGCTCTTGGGAGGCGGGCACAGATACGCAGTATTTT. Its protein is CASSWEAGTDTQYF.

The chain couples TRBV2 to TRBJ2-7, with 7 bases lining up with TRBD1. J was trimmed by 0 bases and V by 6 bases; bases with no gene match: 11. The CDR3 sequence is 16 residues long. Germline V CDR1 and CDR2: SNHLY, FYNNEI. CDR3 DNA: TGTGCCAGCAGAGCTCGGACGACAGGGATCTCCTACGAGCAGTACTTC. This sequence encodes CASRARTTGISYEQYF.

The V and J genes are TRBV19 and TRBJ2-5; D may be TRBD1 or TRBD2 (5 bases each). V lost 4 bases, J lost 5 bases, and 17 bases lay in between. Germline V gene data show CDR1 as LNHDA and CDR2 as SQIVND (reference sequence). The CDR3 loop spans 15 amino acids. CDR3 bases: TGTGCCAGTAGTAAGGGGAGCAGGTCGACGGAGACCCAGTACTTC. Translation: CASSKGSRSTETQYF.

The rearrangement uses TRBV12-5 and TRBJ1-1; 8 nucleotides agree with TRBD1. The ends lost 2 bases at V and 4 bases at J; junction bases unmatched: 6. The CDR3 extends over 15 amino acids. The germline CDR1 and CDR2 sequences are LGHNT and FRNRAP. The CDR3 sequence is CASGLMTGVGTEAFF. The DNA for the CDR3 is TGTGCTAGTGGTTTGATGACAGGGGTGGGCACTGAAGCTTTCTTT. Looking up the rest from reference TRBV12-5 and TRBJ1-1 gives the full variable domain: DARVTQTPRHKVTEMGQEVTMRCQPILGHNTVFWYRQTMMQGLELLAYFRNRAPLDDSGMPKDRFSAEMPDATLATLKIQPSEPRDSAVYFCASGLMTGVGTEAFFGQGTRLTVV.

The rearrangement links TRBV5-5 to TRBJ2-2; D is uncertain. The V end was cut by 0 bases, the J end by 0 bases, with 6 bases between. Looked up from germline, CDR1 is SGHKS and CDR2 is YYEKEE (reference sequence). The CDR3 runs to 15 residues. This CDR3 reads CASSLEGSNTGELFF. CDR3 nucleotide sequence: TGTGCCAGCAGCTTGGAGGGATCGAACACCGGGGAGCTGTTTTTT.

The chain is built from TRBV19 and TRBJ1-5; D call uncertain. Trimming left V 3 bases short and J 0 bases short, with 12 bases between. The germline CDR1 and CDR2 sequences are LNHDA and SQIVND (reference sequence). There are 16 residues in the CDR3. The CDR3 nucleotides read TGTGCCAGTAGTATTGGGAGGGTACATAGCAATCAGCCCCAGCATTTT. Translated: CASSIGRVHSNQPQHF.

The CDR3 region has the DNA TGTGCCAGCAGCCCGAGGGTGGGGAACACTGAAGCTTTCTTT. Its protein is CASSPRVGNTEAFF. V and J are TRBV11-2 and TRBJ1-1; no reliable D call. Trimming cost V 5 bases and J 1 base, with 11 bases left between them. The CDR3 spans 14 residues. Per germline, CDR1 SGHAT and CDR2 FQNNGV.

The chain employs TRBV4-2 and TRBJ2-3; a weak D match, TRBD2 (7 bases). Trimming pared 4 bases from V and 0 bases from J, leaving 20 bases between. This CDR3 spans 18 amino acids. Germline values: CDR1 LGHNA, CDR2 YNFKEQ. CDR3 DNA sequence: TGTGCCAGCAGCCGGAAGGGGGGCGGGGGAATAAGCACAGATACGCAGTATTTT. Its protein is CASSRKGGGGISTDTQYF.

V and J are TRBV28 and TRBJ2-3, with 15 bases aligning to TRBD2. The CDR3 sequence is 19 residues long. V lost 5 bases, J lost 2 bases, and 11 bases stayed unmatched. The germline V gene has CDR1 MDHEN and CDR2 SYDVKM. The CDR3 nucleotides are TGTGCCAGCAGTATTTCCGGGACTAGCGGGGGGTCCTACACAGATACGCAGTATTTT. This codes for CASSISGTSGGSYTDTQYF.

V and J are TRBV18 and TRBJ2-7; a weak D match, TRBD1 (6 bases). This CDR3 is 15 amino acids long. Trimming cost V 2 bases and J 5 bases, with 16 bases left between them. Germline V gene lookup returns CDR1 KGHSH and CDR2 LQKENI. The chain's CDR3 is CASSPSTGSLDEQYF. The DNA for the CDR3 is TGTGCCAGCTCACCAAGCACAGGGTCTTTGGACGAGCAGTACTTC.

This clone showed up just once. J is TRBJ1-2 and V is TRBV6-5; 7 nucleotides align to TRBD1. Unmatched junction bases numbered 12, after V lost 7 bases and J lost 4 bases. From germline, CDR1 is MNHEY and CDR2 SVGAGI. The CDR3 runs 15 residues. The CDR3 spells CASNPQGGEFYGYTF. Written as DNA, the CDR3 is TGTGCCAGCAACCCTCAGGGGGGGGAGTTCTATGGCTACACCTTC.

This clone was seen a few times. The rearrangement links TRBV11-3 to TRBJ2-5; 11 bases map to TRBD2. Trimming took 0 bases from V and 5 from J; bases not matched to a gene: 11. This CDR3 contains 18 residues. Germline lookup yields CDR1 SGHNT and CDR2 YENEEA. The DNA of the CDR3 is TGTGCCAGCAGCTTAGATGAGGTAGCGGGGGGGCCTTGGGAGACCCAGTACTTC. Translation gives CASSLDEVAGGPWETQYF.

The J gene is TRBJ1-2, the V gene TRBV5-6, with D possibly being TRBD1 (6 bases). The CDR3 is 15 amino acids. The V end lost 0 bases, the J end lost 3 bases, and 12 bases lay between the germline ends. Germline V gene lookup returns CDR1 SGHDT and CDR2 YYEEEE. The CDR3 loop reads CASSLGEGGHYGYTF. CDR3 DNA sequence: TGTGCCAGCAGCTTGGGGGAGGGGGGCCACTATGGCTACACCTTC.

The CDR3 protein is CASSQGLAGEDTQYF. The DNA of the CDR3 is TGTGCCAGCTCACAAGGACTAGCGGGGGAAGATACGCAGTATTTT. The genes are TRBV18 and TRBJ2-3; TRBD2 agrees at 13 bases. The V segment lost 4 bases and the J segment 5 bases; nucleotides outside the gene matches: 3. Germline V CDR1 and CDR2: KGHSH, LQKENI. The CDR3 spans 15 residues. Supplemented by reference TRBV18 and TRBJ2-3, the full variable domain reads NAGVMQNPRHLVRRRGQEARLRCSPMKGHSHVYWYRQLPEEGLKFMVYLQKENIIDESGMPKERFSAEFPKEGPSILRIQQVVRGDSAAYFCASSQGLAGEDTQYFGPGTRLTVL.

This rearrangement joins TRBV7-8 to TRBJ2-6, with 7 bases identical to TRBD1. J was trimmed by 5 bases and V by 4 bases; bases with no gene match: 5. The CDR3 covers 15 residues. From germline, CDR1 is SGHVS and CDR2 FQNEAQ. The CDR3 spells CASSSQGWRANVLTF. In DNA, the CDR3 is TGTGCCAGCAGCTCACAGGGGTGGAGGGCCAACGTCCTGACTTTC.

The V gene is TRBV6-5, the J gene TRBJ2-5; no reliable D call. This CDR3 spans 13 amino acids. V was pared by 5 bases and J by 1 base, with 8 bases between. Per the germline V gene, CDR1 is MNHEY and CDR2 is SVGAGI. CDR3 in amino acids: CASSRPAQETQYF. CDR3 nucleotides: TGTGCCAGCAGTCGCCCAGCCCAAGAGACCCAGTACTTC.